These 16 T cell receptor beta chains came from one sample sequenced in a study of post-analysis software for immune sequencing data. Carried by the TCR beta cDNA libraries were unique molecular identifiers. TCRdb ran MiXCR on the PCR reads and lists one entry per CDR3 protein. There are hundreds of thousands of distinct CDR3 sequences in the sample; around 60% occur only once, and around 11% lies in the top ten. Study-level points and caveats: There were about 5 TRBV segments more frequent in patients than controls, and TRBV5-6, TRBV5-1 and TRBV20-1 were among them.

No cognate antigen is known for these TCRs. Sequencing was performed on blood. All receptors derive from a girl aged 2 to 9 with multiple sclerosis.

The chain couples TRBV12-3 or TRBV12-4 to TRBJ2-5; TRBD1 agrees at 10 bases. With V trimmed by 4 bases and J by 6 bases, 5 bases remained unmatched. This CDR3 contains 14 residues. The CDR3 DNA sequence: TGTGCCAGCAGTTCCGGGACAGGGGCACAGACCCAGTACTTC. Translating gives CASSSGTGAQTQYF.

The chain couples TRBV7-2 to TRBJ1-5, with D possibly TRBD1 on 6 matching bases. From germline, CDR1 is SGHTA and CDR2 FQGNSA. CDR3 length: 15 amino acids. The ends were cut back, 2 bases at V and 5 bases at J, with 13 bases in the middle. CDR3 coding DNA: TGTGCCAGCAGCTTAAGAGCAGGGGAGGATCAGCCCCAGCATTTT. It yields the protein CASSLRAGEDQPQHF.

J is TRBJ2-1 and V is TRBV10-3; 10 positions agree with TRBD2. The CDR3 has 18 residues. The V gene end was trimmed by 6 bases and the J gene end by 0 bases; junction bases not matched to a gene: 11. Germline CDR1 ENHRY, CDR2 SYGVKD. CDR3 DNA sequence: TGTGCCATCAGCAGAGGGACTAGCGACACAAGCTCCTACAATGAGCAGTTCTTC. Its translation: CAISRGTSDTSSYNEQFF.

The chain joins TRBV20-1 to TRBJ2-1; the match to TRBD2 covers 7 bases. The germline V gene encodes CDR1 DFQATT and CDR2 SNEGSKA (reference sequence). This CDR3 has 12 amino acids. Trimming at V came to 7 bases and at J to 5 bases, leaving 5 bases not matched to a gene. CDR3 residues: CSVSLADNEQFF. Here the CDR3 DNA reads TGCAGTGTTTCTCTAGCGGACAATGAGCAGTTCTTC.

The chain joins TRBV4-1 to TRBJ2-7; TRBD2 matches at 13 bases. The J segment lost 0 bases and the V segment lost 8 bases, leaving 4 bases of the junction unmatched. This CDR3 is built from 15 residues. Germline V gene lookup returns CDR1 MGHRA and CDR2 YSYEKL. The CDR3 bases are TGCGCCAGCGGACTAGCGGGAGTGGGCTCCTACGAGCAGTACTTC. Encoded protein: CASGLAGVGSYEQYF.

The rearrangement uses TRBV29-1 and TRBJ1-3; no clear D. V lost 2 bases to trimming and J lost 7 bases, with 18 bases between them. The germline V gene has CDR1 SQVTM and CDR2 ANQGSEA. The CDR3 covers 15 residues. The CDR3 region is CSVESPGPNGNTIYF. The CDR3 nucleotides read TGCAGCGTTGAATCTCCCGGACCAAACGGGAACACCATATATTTT.

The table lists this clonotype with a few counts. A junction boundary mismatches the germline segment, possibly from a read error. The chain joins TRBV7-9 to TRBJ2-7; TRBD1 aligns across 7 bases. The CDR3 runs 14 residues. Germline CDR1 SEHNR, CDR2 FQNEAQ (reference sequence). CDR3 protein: CVSSPGTATYEQYF. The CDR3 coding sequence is TGTGTCAGCAGCCCCGGGACAGCCACTTACGAGCAGTACTTC.

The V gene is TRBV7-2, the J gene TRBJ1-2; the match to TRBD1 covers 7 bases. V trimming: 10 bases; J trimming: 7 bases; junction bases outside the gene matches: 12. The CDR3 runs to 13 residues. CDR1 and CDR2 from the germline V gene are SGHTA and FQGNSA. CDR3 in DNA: TGTGCCACCCGGCCAAGGGGGCCCCTTGGCTACACCTTC. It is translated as CATRPRGPLGYTF.

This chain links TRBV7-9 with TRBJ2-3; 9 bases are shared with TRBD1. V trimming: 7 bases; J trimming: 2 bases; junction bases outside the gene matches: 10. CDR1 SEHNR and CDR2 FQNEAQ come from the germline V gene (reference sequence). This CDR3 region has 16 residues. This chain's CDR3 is CASIPLGQGHTDTQYF. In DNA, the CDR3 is TGTGCCAGCATCCCTCTAGGACAGGGGCACACAGATACGCAGTATTTT.

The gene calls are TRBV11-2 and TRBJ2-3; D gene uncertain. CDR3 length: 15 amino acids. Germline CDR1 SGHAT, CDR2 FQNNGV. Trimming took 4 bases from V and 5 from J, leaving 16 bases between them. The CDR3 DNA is TGTGCCAGCAGCTCATACTCAGGACGTGTAGATACGCAGTATTTT. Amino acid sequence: CASSSYSGRVDTQYF.

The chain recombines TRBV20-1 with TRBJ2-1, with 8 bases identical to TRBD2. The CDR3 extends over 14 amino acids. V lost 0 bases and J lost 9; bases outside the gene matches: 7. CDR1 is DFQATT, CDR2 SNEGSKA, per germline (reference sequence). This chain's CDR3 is CSARERGVRSEQFF. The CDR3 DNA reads TGCAGTGCTAGAGAGCGGGGGGTAAGGAGTGAGCAGTTCTTC.

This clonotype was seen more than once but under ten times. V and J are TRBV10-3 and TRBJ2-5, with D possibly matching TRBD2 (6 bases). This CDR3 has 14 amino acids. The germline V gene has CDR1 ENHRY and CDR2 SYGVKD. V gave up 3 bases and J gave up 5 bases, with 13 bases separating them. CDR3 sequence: CAISEIGSRETQYF. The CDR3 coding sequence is TGTGCCATCAGTGAAATCGGGAGCAGGGAGACCCAGTACTTC.

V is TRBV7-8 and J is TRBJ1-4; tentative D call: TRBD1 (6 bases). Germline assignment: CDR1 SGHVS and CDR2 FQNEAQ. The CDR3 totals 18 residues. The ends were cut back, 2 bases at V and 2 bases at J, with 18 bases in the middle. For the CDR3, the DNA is TGTGCCAGCAGCTTAAGGGGGGGGGACCCTAGGACTAATGAAAAACTGTTTTTT. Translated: CASSLRGGDPRTNEKLFF.

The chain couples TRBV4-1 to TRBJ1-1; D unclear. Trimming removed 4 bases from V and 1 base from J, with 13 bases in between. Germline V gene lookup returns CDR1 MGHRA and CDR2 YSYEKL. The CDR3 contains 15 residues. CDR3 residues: CASSLRISGNTEAFF. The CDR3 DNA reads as TGCGCCAGCAGCCTTCGGATTTCAGGGAACACTGAAGCTTTCTTT.

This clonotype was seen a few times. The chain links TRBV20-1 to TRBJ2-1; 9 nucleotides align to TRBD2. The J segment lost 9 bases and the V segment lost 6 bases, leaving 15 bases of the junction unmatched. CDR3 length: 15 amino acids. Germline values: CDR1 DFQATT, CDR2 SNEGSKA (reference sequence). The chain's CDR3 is CSAPSFAGGPGEQFF. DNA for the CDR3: TGCAGTGCCCCCTCATTTGCGGGAGGGCCGGGTGAGCAGTTCTTC.

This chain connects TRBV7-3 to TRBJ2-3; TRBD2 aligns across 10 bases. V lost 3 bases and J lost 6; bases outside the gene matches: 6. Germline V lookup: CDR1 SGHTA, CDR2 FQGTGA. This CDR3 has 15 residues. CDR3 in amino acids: CASSFGASGSDTQYF. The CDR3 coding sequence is TGTGCCAGCAGCTTTGGGGCTAGCGGGAGCGATACGCAGTATTTT.